The 6 T cell receptor beta chains reported below all come from one sample, sequenced in a study of T-cell memory formation after mild COVID-19. TCRdb reprocessed the 5' RACE reads with MiXCR, giving one entry per CDR3 protein. Here the sample spans fewer than 700,000 distinct CDR3 sequences, under 20% being singletons. The sample consisted of PBMCs or a T cell subset sorted from them (not recorded which). The receptors derive from an adult woman who had mild COVID-19 (a few samples of this study predate the infection). Cell type and time point are not known.

This clonotype was picked up many times. The J gene is TRBJ2-5, the V gene TRBV12-3 or TRBV12-4; D remains ambiguous. The germline V and J ends were trimmed by 2 bases and 3 bases, with 4 bases remaining between them. The CDR3 sequence is 12 residues long. DNA of the CDR3: TGTGCCAGCAGTTTATCCGAAGAGACCCAGTACTTC. Translated, it gives CASSLSEETQYF.

This clonotype was counted once. This chain joins TRBV7-2 and TRBJ2-7; the match to TRBD2 covers 9 bases. With 0 bases clipped from V and 3 bases from J, the junction kept 3 bases outside the gene matches. The CDR3 runs 15 residues. Germline-derived CDR1 and CDR2 are SGHTA and FQGNSA. The CDR3 DNA is TGTGCCAGCAGCTTAGCTAGCGGGGGCGTCTACGAGCAGTACTTC. As protein: CASSLASGGVYEQYF.

The V gene is TRBV5-1, the J gene TRBJ2-5, with TRBD2 identical over 7 bases. The germline V gene has CDR1 SGHRS and CDR2 YFSETQ. V was pared by 2 bases and J by 2 bases, with 12 bases of the junction left unmatched. The CDR3 covers 17 residues. CDR3 DNA sequence: TGCGCCAGCAGCTTCGGGGCCTTGGCGGGAGCACAAGAGACCCAGTACTTC. This translates into CASSFGALAGAQETQYF.

The table lists this clonotype with a few counts. V is TRBV7-9 and J is TRBJ1-3; maybe TRBD1 (5 bases). The CDR3 has 15 amino acids. Deletions cut 2 bases from V and 1 base from J, with 9 bases between. The germline V gene encodes CDR1 SEHNR and CDR2 FQNEAQ (reference sequence). DNA for the CDR3: TGTGCCAGCAGCTTACCGGCAGGGTCTGGAAACACCATATATTTT. As protein: CASSLPAGSGNTIYF.

In this sample, this clonotype turned up a few times. The CDR3 region is CASKLAGGTSDTQYF. DNA of the CDR3: TGTGCCAGCAAACTAGCGGGAGGGACCTCAGATACGCAGTATTTT. The V and J genes are TRBV12-3 or TRBV12-4 and TRBJ2-3, with TRBD2 matching over 13 bases. Unmatched junction bases numbered 5, after V lost 7 bases and J lost 4 bases. The CDR3 is 15 amino acids.

This clonotype was counted many times. The junction and the germline gene differ at one end; a read error may be behind it. The V gene is TRBV7-9, the J gene TRBJ2-1; D might be TRBD1 or TRBD2, each matching 5 bases. The germline CDR1 and CDR2 sequences are SEHNR and FQNEAQ (reference sequence). The CDR3 has 11 residues. The CDR3 nucleotides are TGTGCCAGCAGTCGAGGGACCATAGACGGTTTC. It encodes CASSRGTIDGF.